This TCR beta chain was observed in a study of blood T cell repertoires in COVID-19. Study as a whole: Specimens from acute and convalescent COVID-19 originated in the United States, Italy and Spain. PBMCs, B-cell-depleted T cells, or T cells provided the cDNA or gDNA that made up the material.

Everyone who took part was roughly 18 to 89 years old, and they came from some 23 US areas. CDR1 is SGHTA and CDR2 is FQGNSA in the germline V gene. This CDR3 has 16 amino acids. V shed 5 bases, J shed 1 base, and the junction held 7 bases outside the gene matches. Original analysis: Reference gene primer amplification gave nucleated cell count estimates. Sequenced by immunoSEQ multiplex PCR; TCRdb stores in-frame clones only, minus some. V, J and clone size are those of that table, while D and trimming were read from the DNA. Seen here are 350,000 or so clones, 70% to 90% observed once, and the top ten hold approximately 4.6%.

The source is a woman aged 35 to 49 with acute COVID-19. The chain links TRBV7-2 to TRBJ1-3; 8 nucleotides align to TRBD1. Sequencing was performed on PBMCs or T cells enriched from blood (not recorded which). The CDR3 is CASSPGQDSSGNTIYF. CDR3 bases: TGTGCCAGCAGCCCGGGACAGGATTCGTCTGGAAACACCATATATTTT.